This note documents a single T cell receptor beta chain sequence. The antigen remains unidentified. Unique molecular identifiers were used to barcode this TCRbeta library. Using its own MiXCR run on the PCR reads, TCRdb lists one record per CDR3 protein. This table has 110,000 or so distinct CDR3 sequences, roughly 6.1% appearing once. In germline, CDR1 is PRHDT, CDR2 FYEKMQ (reference sequence). V lost 8 bases and J lost 3, with 14 bases in between. The CDR3 runs 13 residues. This entry is derived from a study of T-cell reconstitution after alpha-beta-depleted transplantation in children. Points from the study as a whole: The main origin of T-cell counts and diversity one year after transplant was newly produced T cells.

The gene calls are TRBV13 and TRBJ2-7; D might be TRBD1 or TRBD2, each matching 5 bases. The material was PBMCs, mostly from graft donor cells, obtained 360 days after TCRalphabeta/CD19-depleted stem cell transplant. The receptor's source is a male patient aged 2-15 years who had a stem cell transplant for acute lymphoblastic leukemia, so the T cells may come from the graft donor. CDR3 coding DNA: TGTGCCAGCTCCCGGGACGGACACTACGAGCAGTACTTC. Its translation is CASSRDGHYEQYF.